This paragraph reports one TCR beta chain. This entry comes from a study of early T cells in non-severe SARS-CoV-2 infection. The CDR3 contains 13 residues. Between the trimmed V and J ends, which lost 3 bases and 4 bases, there was a span of 9 bases. Germline loops: CDR1 LNHDA, CDR2 SQIVND (reference sequence). TCRdb called the 5' RACE reads again in MiXCR, with one record for every CDR3 protein. The sample gives about 110,000 distinct CDR3 sequences, 12% of which show up once; 3% to 3.5% is in the top ten. This clonotype was sampled from an adult who was a healthcare worker with PCR-confirmed SARS-CoV-2 infection or an uninfected control (not recorded which). Sequencing was carried out using whole blood. This chain joins TRBV19 and TRBJ1-2; D gene unclear. As DNA, the CDR3 is TGTGCCAGTAGTATGCCCTCGGGCTATGGCTACACCTTC. Translation: CASSMPSGYGYTF.